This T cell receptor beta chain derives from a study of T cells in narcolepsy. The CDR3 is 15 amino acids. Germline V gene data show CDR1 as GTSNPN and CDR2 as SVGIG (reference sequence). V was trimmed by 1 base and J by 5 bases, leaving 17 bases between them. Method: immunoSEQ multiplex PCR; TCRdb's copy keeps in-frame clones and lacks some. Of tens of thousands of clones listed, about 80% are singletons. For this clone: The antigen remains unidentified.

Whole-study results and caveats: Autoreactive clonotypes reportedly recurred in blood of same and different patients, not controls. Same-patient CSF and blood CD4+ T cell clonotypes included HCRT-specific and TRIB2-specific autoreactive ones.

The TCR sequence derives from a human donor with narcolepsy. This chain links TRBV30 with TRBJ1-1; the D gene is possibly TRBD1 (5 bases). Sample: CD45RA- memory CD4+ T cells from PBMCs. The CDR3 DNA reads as TGTGCCTGGAGTGCCCAGCCCGGGGGTAGGACTGAAGCTTTCTTT. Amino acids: CAWSAQPGGRTEAFF.